The clone carrying this TCR beta chain has a count of ten or more. Antigen: not known. This sample was taken from a study of T cells in Graves' hyperthyroidism and ophthalmopathy. On the study more broadly: Peripheral blood sampling occurred at initial diagnosis, before any treatment. Whole-study results and caveats: Peripheral blood also featured most of the thyroid clonotypes expanded above 0.001. The model made its ophthalmopathy prediction, and onset followed a median about 6 months later.

Lactation, pregnancy, other autoimmune disease or uncontrolled infection excluded patients. RNA transcripts were the template for amplifying TCR beta CDR3 regions. The HTBI primer set drove a first-round RT-PCR of the TCR CDR3. TCRdb fed the multiplex PCR reads into MiXCR, producing one record per CDR3 protein. The sample contains roughly 600,000 distinct CDR3 sequences, 13% to 15% of which appear only once. Trimming took 2 bases from V and 0 from J; bases not matched to a gene: 2. Germline values: CDR1 DFQATT, CDR2 SNEGSKA (reference sequence). CDR3 length equals 14 residues. The receptor comes from a woman in her fifties or sixties with Graves' ophthalmopathy. This sequence joins TRBV20-1 and TRBJ2-7; 9 positions match TRBD1. The sample consisted of blood. CDR3 in amino acids: CSARRTGASYEQYF. In DNA form, the CDR3 reads TGCAGTGCTAGAAGGACAGGGGCCTCCTACGAGCAGTACTTC.